The clone carrying this TCR beta chain was detected only a few times. The antigen is unknown. This CDR3 spans 13 amino acids. CDR1 and CDR2 from the germline V gene are LNHDA and SQIVND (reference sequence). V was clipped by 5 bases and J by 7 bases, with 15 bases between them. TCRdb called the PCR reads again in MiXCR, with one record for every CDR3 protein. The sample lists about half a million distinct CDR3 sequences, about 26% occurring once. The sample comes from a study of molecular identifiers for immune sequencing clone quantification. General observations from the study: Reports indicate spiked Jurkat TCR RNA from one cell could be found among about a million naive cells.

The sequenced sample was naive CD8+ T cells from blood, with Jurkat cell RNA spiked in. As for subset: FACS-sorted CD8+CD4-CCR7+CD45RA+ naive T cells. The V and J genes are TRBV19 and TRBJ2-7, with D possibly TRBD1 on 6 matching bases. This TCR was sampled from a human donor in good health. Some libraries in this study had Jurkat cell RNA spiked in. In nucleotides, the CDR3 is TGTGCCAGTAGTGTCGGACAGCCTGGGGAGCAGTACTTC. Amino acids: CASSVGQPGEQYF.